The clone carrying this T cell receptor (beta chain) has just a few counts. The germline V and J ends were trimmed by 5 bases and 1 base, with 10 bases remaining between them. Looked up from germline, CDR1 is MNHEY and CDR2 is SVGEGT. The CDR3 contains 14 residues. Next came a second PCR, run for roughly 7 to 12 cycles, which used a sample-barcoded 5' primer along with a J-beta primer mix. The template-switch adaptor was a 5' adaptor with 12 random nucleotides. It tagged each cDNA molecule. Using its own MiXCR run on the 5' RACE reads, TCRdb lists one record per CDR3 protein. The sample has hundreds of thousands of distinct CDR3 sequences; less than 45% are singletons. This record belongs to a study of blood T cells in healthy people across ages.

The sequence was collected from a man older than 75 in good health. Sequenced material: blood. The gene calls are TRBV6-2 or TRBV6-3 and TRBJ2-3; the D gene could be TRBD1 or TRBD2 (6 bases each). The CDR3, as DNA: TGTGCCAGCAGTGTCGGGGGCCGCACAGATACGCAGTATTTT. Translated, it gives CASSVGGRTDTQYF.